This TCR beta chain comes out of a study of shared clonotypes between healthy human individuals. CD8 cells regarded as naive lacked CD45RO, were positively chosen for CCR7, and omitted terminally differentiated effector memory CD45RA+ cells. The assay was immunoSEQ multiplex PCR, and TCRdb's table has in-frame clones only and misses some. The sample contains about 680,000 clones, under 95% of which appear only once. CDR1 LNHNV and CDR2 YYDKDF come from the germline V gene (reference sequence). With V trimmed by 1 base and J by 0 bases, 1 base remained unmatched. This CDR3 region has 15 residues. Sequenced input: naive CD8+ T cells sorted from blood. The chain uses TRBV15 and TRBJ2-7; 9 bases match TRBD2. The receptor was derived from a man aged 30 to 45 in good health. The CDR3 DNA reads TGTGCCACCAGCAGAGGGACTAGCGCCTCCTACGAGCAGTACTTC. Its translation: CATSRGTSASYEQYF.